Listed below are T cell receptor beta chains from one sample, sequenced in a study of PD-L1 blockade in urothelial cancer. Assay: immunoSEQ multiplex PCR; the TCRdb copy retains only in-frame clones and omits some. The data show 85,000 to 100,000 clones, around 86% seen once. The sequenced sample was PBMCs, obtained around atezolizumab (anti-PD-L1) treatment. These receptors were obtained from a man in his fifties or sixties with urothelial cancer. CDR3s include the opening cysteine and the closing phenylalanine or tryptophan. A D gene is named only where the DNA matches it firmly. Size tells how often a clone was seen (once, few, many) or the class of an expanded clone, and some rows leave it out.

>TRBV5-1|TRBD2|-|TRBJ2-1
TGCGCCAGTTATGCGGGGGGGGGATTCAGTGAGCAGTTCTTC
CASYAGGGFSEQFF
>TRBV14|-|-|TRBJ1-1
TGTGCCAGCAGCCAAGGTTACGGAGAGGCGCCCAGTACTGAAGCTTTCTTT
CASSQGYGEAPSTEAFF
>TRBV5-6|-|-|TRBJ1-1
TGTGCCAGCAGCAATCCCATGAGGTTCACTGAAGCTTTCTTT
CASSNPMRFTEAFF
>TRBV5-6|-|-|TRBJ1-6
TGTGCCAGCAGCCAGGGACGGGGACTTTCACCCCTCCACTTT
CASSQGRGLSPLHF
>TRBV7-9|-|few|TRBJ2-1
TGTGCCAGCAGCTTAGTAGGTCTGGGGGAGGCCTACAATGAGCAGTTCTTC
CASSLVGLGEAYNEQFF
>TRBV5-4|TRBD1|-|TRBJ1-3
TGTGCCAGCAGCTTGGAACAGGGGAACGGAAACACCATATATTTT
CASSLEQGNGNTIYF
>TRBV7-9|-|few|TRBJ2-2
TGTGCCAGCAGTCCAAAAACAGGAGGGTACACCGGGGAGCTGTTTTTT
CASSPKTGGYTGELFF
>TRBV5-4|-|-|TRBJ2-2
TGTGCCAGCAGCCTAGTGACCCGGGGCACCGGGGAGCTGTTTTTT
CASSLVTRGTGELFF
>TRBV6-5|-|-|TRBJ1-5
TGTGCCAGCAGGTACAGGGAGAATCAGCCCCAGCATTTT
CASRYRENQPQHF
>TRBV25-1|-|-|TRBJ1-2
TGTGCCAGCAGTGAGAAAAACAGTAACTATGGCTACACCTTC
CASSEKNSNYGYTF
>TRBV28|-|-|TRBJ1-3
TGTGCCAGCAGGCCTCCGTCCGGGGGGGGAGGAGGAAACACCATATATTTT
CASRPPSGGGGGNTIYF
>TRBV28|TRBD2|-|TRBJ2-5
TGTGCCAGCAGTTCTTATAGCGGGAGGGCCGGGGAGACCCAGTACTTC
CASSSYSGRAGETQYF
>TRBV19|-|-|TRBJ1-5
TGTGCCAGTAGTATAGATTCGGGAGGGAGCCAGCCCCAGCATTTT
CASSIDSGGSQPQHF
>TRBV30|TRBD1|-|TRBJ1-5
TGTGCCTGGAGTGGACAGGGGCGGCAGCCCCAGCATTTT
CAWSGQGRQPQHF
>TRBV5-1|TRBD2|-|TRBJ2-1
TGCGCCAGCAGCTTGGGTAGCGGGACCACGCATGAGCAGTTCTTC
CASSLGSGTTHEQFF
>TRBV18|TRBD1|-|TRBJ2-7
TGTGCCAGCTCACCGCCGGGACAGGGGGCCTACGAGCAGTACTTC
CASSPPGQGAYEQYF
>TRBV15|-|-|TRBJ2-5
TGTGCCACCAGCAGAGATCGCTCTGGTCTTGGTCTGGCCCACTACTTC
CATSRDRSGLGLAHYF
>TRBV11-2|TRBD1|-|TRBJ2-1
TGTGCCAGCAGCTTGCCAGGGGGCAATGAGCAGTTCTTC
CASSLPGGNEQFF
>TRBV2|TRBD2|-|TRBJ2-7
TGTGCCAGCATCCATACTAGCGAGACAGAGTTCTACGAGCAGTACTTC
CASIHTSETEFYEQYF